In its sample, the clone carrying this TCR beta chain was seen once. Its cognate antigen is unknown. At sampling all donors were nominally healthy, likely with unrecorded immune exposures. PCR used 60 Vbeta primers and 13 Jbeta primers. Using immunoSEQ multiplex PCR, the repertoire was profiled, and TCRdb retains in-frame clones only, with some absent. The data hold 200,000 to 250,000 clones, with over 65% observed a single time. The sample is drawn from a study of cytomegalovirus exposure and HLA in healthy donors. Study context: Roughly 80 million unique TCRs from HLA-typed donors made up an early data release. General observations from the study: In a later analysis, TCR beta V- and J-gene trimming showed a link to a missense DCLRE1C variant.

Sequencing was done on a sample of PBMCs. The sequence was obtained from a human donor in good health.

CDR3 DNA sequence: TGTGCCACCCGGTTCGTCCTACTTAGCACAGATACGCAGTATTTT. It encodes CATRFVLLSTDTQYF. This sequence joins TRBV10-3 and TRBJ2-3, with D unclear. V was cut by 10 bases and J by 0 bases, with 17 bases left in between. CDR1 and CDR2 (germline): ENHRY, SYGVKD. The CDR3 sequence is 15 residues long.